These 12 T cell receptor beta chains were all obtained from the same sample, sequenced in a study of OX40 agonist ivuxolimab in advanced cancers. Clones were sequenced by immunoSEQ multiplex PCR, and TCRdb holds only the in-frame ones, with some missing. The sample yields 70,000 or so clones, approximately 78% seen once. The material sequenced was CD4+ or CD8+ T cells sorted from blood, taken in a trial of the OX40 agonist ivuxolimab. Every receptor here comes from an adult with an advanced solid tumor such as melanoma, head and neck, liver or kidney cancer.

This chain uses TRBV5-4 with TRBJ2-3, with a tentative D call TRBD1 (5 bases). There are 14 residues in the CDR3. Germline assignment: CDR1 SGHNT and CDR2 YYREEE (reference sequence). Trimming removed 2 bases from V and 2 bases from J, with 9 bases in between. The CDR3 region has the DNA TGTGCCAGCAGCTTCGACAGTCACACAGATACGCAGTATTTT. This codes for CASSFDSHTDTQYF.

The CDR3 reads CASSSPLGAQHF. The CDR3 DNA sequence: TGTGCCAGCAGTTCCCCCCTGGGGGCCCAGCATTTT. The rearrangement uses TRBV27 and TRBJ1-5; maybe TRBD1 (5 bases). The V end was cut by 4 bases, the J end by 11 bases, with 12 bases between. The CDR3 covers 12 residues. The V gene's germline CDR1 is MNHEY and CDR2 SMNVEV (reference sequence).

The gene calls are TRBV7-8 and TRBJ1-2; D unresolved. Germline V gives CDR1 SGHVS, CDR2 FQNEAQ. Trimming stripped 3 bases from V and 4 bases from J, with 6 bases between. The CDR3 loop spans 12 amino acids. CDR3 DNA: TGTGCCAGCAGCTTTCAATCCTATGGCTACACCTTC. Translated: CASSFQSYGYTF.

J is TRBJ2-7 and V is TRBV4-1, with a possible D match to TRBD1 (5 bases). V lost 6 bases and J lost 5, with 23 bases in between. This CDR3 has 16 residues. Germline V lookup: CDR1 MGHRA, CDR2 YSYEKL. The CDR3: CASRAVWGREANEQYF. As DNA, the CDR3 is TGCGCCAGCAGGGCGGTGTGGGGCAGGGAAGCAAACGAGCAGTACTTC.

The genes are TRBV5-1 and TRBJ1-4; D uncertain. This CDR3 region has 15 residues. Germline CDR1 and CDR2: SGHRS and YFSETQ. With 4 bases removed from V and 3 bases from J, the gap between germline ends came to 13 bases. The chain's CDR3 is CASSTRLEANEKLFF. DNA for the CDR3: TGCGCCAGCAGCACCCGCCTAGAGGCTAATGAAAAACTGTTTTTT. The full variable domain, with the rest looked up from reference TRBV5-1 and TRBJ1-4, is KAGVTQTPRYLIKTRGQQVTLSCSPISGHRSVSWYQQTPGQGLQFLFEYFSETQRNKGNFPGRFSGRQFSNSRSEMNVSTLELGDSALYLCASSTRLEANEKLFFGSGTQLSVL.

The chain carries TRBV5-1 and TRBJ2-5; D not certain. The DNA end favors TRBJ2-7, so the J call may be wrong. From germline, CDR1 is SGHRS and CDR2 YFSETQ. The CDR3 covers 15 residues. CDR3 nucleotide sequence: TGCGCCAGCAGCCCTGAGGCTGGGTTTTCCTACGAGCAGTACTTC. Its protein product is CASSPEAGFSYEQYF.

The rearrangement links TRBV19 to TRBJ2-5; 8 nucleotides match TRBD1. Germline loops: CDR1 LNHDA, CDR2 SQIVND (reference sequence). The V segment lost 5 bases and the J segment 0 bases; nucleotides outside the gene matches: 5. The CDR3 sequence is 15 residues long. CDR3 residues: CASSVTGAHQETQYF. DNA of the CDR3: TGTGCCAGTAGTGTGACAGGGGCCCACCAAGAGACCCAGTACTTC.

The chain's CDR3 is CASSKGQLYEQYF. The CDR3 DNA reads TGTGCCAGCAGTAAGGGACAGCTCTACGAGCAGTACTTC. The rearrangement links TRBV27 to TRBJ2-7, with 7 bases fitting TRBD1. This CDR3 has 13 amino acids. The V gene end was trimmed by 5 bases and the J gene end by 3 bases; junction bases not matched to a gene: 4. The V gene's germline CDR1 is MNHEY and CDR2 SMNVEV (reference sequence).

The chain uses TRBV27 and TRBJ2-1; D call uncertain. Germline loops: CDR1 MNHEY, CDR2 SMNVEV (reference sequence). Trimming shortened V by 5 bases and J by 4 bases, and 18 bases separated the two germline ends. The CDR3 contains 16 residues. The CDR3 DNA sequence: TGTGCCAGCAGTGCTATCCTAGGCCCCCTTTACAATGAGCAGTTCTTC. It encodes CASSAILGPLYNEQFF.

The gene calls are TRBV5-1 and TRBJ2-5; 7 bases agree with TRBD1. The V gene's germline CDR1 is SGHRS and CDR2 YFSETQ. V gave up 4 bases and J gave up 2 bases; unmatched junction bases: 5. CDR3 length equals 14 residues. The CDR3 region has the DNA TGCGCCAGCAGCCGAGACAGGGCGCAAGAGACCCAGTACTTC. Protein sequence: CASSRDRAQETQYF.

This clone appeared many times. J is TRBJ1-3 and V is TRBV18, with D unclear. With 3 bases removed from V and 0 bases from J, the gap between germline ends came to 6 bases. CDR1 and CDR2 (germline): KGHSH, LQKENI. The CDR3 has 14 residues. The CDR3 DNA sequence: TGTGCCAGCTCACCTCAGGCCTCTGGAAACACCATATATTTT. Translating it yields CASSPQASGNTIYF.

The chain joins TRBV15 to TRBJ2-5; D possibly uses TRBD1 or TRBD2 (5 bases each). V was cut by 0 bases and J by 3 bases, with 11 bases left in between. Germline V gene lookup returns CDR1 LNHNV and CDR2 YYDKDF (reference sequence). The CDR3 totals 15 residues. As DNA, the CDR3 is TGTGCCACCAGCAGAGAAGGGCAGGGAGAAGAGACCCAGTACTTC. Encoded protein: CATSREGQGEETQYF.